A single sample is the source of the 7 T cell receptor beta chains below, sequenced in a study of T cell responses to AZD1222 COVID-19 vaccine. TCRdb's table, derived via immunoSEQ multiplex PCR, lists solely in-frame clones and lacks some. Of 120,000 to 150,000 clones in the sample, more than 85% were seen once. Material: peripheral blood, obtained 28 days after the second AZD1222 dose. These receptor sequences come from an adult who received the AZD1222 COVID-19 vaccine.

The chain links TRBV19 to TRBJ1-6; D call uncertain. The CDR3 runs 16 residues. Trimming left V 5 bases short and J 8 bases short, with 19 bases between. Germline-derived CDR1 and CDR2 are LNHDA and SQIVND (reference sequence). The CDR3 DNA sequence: TGTGCCAGTAGTTTGGGTTTGAGGAGGCGTCATTCACCCCTCCACTTT. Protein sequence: CASSLGLRRRHSPLHF.

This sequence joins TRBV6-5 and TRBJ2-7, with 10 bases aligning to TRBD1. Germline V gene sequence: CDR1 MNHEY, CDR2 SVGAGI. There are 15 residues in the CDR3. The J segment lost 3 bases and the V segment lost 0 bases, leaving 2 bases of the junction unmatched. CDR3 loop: CASSYSRDRGYEQYF. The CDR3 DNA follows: TGTGCCAGCAGTTACTCCCGGGACAGGGGCTACGAGCAGTACTTC.

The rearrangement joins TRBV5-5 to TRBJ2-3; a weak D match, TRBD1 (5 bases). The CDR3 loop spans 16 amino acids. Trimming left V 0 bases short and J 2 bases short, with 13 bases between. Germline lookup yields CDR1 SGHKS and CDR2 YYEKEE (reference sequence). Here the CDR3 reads CASSLGQQWFTDTQYF. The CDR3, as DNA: TGTGCCAGCAGCTTGGGACAGCAATGGTTCACAGATACGCAGTATTTT.

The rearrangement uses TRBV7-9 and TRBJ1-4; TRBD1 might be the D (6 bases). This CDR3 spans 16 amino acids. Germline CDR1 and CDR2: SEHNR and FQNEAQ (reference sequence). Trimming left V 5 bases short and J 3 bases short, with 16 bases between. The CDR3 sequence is CASSRPNREANEKLFF. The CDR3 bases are TGTGCCAGCAGCCGACCCAACAGGGAAGCTAATGAAAAACTGTTTTTT.

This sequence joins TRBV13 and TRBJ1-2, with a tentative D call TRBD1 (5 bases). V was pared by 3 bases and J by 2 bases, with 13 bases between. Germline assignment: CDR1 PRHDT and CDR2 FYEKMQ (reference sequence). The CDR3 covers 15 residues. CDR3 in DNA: TGTGCCAGCAGCTTTCAGGGTGGGGGAAACTATGGCTACACCTTC. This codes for CASSFQGGGNYGYTF.

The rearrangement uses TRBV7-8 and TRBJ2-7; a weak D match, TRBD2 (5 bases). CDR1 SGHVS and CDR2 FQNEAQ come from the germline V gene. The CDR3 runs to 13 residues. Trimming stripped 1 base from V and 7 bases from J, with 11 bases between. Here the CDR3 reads CASSLGEGGEQYF. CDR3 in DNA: TGTGCCAGCAGCTTAGGAGAGGGCGGTGAGCAGTACTTC. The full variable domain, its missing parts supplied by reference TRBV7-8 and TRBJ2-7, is GAGVSQSPRYKVAKRGQDVALRCDPISGHVSLFWYQQALGQGPEFLTYFQNEAQLDKSGLPSDRFFAERPEGSVSTLKIQRTQQEDSAVYLCASSLGEGGEQYFGPGTRLTVT.

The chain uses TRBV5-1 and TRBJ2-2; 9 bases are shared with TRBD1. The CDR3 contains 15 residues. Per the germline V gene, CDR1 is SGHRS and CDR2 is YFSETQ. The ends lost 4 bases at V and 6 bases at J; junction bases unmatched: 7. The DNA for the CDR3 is TGCGCCAGCAGCCCGGGACAGGGTGACGCCGGGGAGCTGTTTTTT. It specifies CASSPGQGDAGELFF. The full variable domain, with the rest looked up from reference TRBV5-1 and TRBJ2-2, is KAGVTQTPRYLIKTRGQQVTLSCSPISGHRSVSWYQQTPGQGLQFLFEYFSETQRNKGNFPGRFSGRQFSNSRSEMNVSTLELGDSALYLCASSPGQGDAGELFFGEGSRLTVL.